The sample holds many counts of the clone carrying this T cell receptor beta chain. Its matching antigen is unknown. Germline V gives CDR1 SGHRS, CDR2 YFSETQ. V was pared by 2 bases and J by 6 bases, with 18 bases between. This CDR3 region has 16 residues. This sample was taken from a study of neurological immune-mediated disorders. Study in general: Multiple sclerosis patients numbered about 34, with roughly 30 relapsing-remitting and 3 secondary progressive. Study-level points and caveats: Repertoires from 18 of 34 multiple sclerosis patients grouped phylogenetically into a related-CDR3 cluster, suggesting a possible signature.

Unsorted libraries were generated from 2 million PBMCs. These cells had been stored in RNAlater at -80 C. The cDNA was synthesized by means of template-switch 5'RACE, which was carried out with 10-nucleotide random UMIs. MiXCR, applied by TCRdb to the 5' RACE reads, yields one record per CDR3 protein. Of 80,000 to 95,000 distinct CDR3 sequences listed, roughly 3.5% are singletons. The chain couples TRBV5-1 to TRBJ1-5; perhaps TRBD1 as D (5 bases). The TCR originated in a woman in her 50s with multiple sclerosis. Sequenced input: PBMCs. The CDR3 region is CASSLGVGKDGQPQHF. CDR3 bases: TGCGCCAGCAGCTTAGGGGTGGGAAAAGATGGTCAGCCCCAGCATTTT.